These T cell receptor beta chains were read from a single sample in a study of blood T cells in healthy people across ages. TCRdb re-called the 5' RACE reads with MiXCR, one entry per CDR3 protein. The table lists 380,000 or so distinct CDR3 sequences, 45% to 65% of them singletons. The sequenced material came from blood. These receptors originate from a man aged 55 to 70 in good health. Each CDR3 is given with its conserved first and last residue. The D gene is left open where the match is weak. Clone size appears in some rows only: once, few, many, or a class for an expanded clone.

abundance	d_gene	len	v_gene	j_gene	CDR3aa	CDR3nt
.	.	18	TRBV20-1	TRBJ1-4	CSARDYLAAGRDNEKLFF	TGCAGTGCTAGAGATTATCTAGCCGCGGGCAGGGATAATGAAAAACTGTTTTTT
.	.	14	TRBV18	TRBJ1-1	CASSPLHSNTEAFF	TGTGCCAGCTCACCACTTCATTCGAACACTGAAGCTTTCTTT
once	.	15	TRBV4-3	TRBJ1-2	CASSQEGRPDYGYTF	TGCGCCAGCAGCCAAGAGGGTCGTCCCGACTATGGCTACACCTTC
few	.	13	TRBV29-1	TRBJ2-7	CSVGRRSSYEQYF	TGCAGCGTGGGACGGAGGAGCTCCTACGAGCAGTACTTC
.	.	16	TRBV5-1	TRBJ2-7	CASSLARSGETGEQYF	TGCGCCAGCAGCTTGGCCAGGTCCGGAGAAACGGGGGAGCAGTACTTC
.	.	12	TRBV20-1	TRBJ1-2	CSALFYGNGYTF	TGCAGTGCCCTTTTCTACGGGAATGGCTACACCTTC
few	.	13	TRBV27	TRBJ2-7	CASSRGRHYEQYF	TGTGCCAGCAGTAGGGGACGCCACTACGAGCAGTACTTC
few	.	14	TRBV12-3/TRBV12-4	TRBJ1-1	CASSLGRPSTEAFF	TGTGCCAGCAGTTTAGGCCGTCCCAGCACTGAAGCTTTCTTT
once	TRBD2	18	TRBV9	TRBJ2-1	CASSSRTSGRALYNEQFF	TGTGCCAGCAGCAGTCGGACTAGCGGGAGGGCCCTATACAATGAGCAGTTCTTC
.	TRBD2	15	TRBV5-1	TRBJ2-7	CASRLWTSGSYEQYF	TGCGCCAGCAGACTGTGGACTAGCGGCTCCTACGAGCAGTACTTC
.	TRBD1	14	TRBV7-2	TRBJ2-2	CASSGQANTEELFF	TGTGCCAGCAGCGGACAGGCGAACACCGAGGAGCTGTTTTTT
once	TRBD2	15	TRBV5-5	TRBJ2-1	CASSWLAGTKNEQFF	TGTGCCAGCAGCTGGCTAGCGGGAACGAAAAATGAGCAGTTCTTC
few	TRBD2	15	TRBV20-1	TRBJ2-7	CSAPLGLAGFYEQYF	TGCAGTGCTCCCTTGGGGCTAGCGGGATTCTACGAGCAGTACTTC
.	.	19	TRBV13	TRBJ2-4	CASSLGRAAGRSSYNEQYF	TGTGCCAGCAGCTTGGGCAGGGCGGCGGGGCGATCCTCCTACAATGAGCAGTACTTC
few	TRBD2	17	TRBV6-2/TRBV6-3	TRBJ2-1	CASSRTSGRYNYNEQFF	TGTGCCAGCAGTAGGACTAGCGGGAGGTATAACTACAATGAGCAGTTCTTC
.	.	13	TRBV5-1	TRBJ2-7	CASSLLQAYEQYF	TGCGCCAGCAGCCTACTACAGGCGTACGAGCAGTACTTC
.	.	13	TRBV18	TRBJ1-2	CASSPGQGNGYTF	TGTGCCAGCTCACCGGGTCAGGGAAATGGCTACACCTTC
once	TRBD2	15	TRBV5-1	TRBJ2-7	CASSLQRGSYNEQYF	TGCGCCAGCAGCTTGCAGCGGGGGTCCTACAATGAGCAGTACTTC
.	TRBD1	13	TRBV18	TRBJ2-7	CASSEQGAGEQYF	TGTGCCAGCTCAGAACAGGGGGCGGGGGAGCAGTACTTC
.	TRBD1	15	TRBV10-3	TRBJ1-6	CAISEGTVANSPLHF	TGTGCCATCAGTGAAGGGACAGTGGCTAATTCACCCCTCCACTTT
.	.	14	TRBV20-1	TRBJ2-5	CSARDPAFGETQYF	TGCAGTGCTAGAGATCCGGCCTTCGGGGAGACCCAGTACTTC
.	.	13	TRBV20-1	TRBJ1-2	CSAPGRDIYGYTF	TGCAGTGCCCCTGGAAGGGACATCTATGGCTACACCTTC
.	.	17	TRBV6-2/TRBV6-3	TRBJ2-7	CASSPRNKEARSYEQYF	TGTGCCAGCAGCCCGAGGAATAAGGAGGCCCGCTCCTACGAGCAGTACTTC
.	TRBD1	13	TRBV7-9	TRBJ2-7	CASSRDSSYEQYF	TGTGCCAGCAGCCGGGACAGCTCCTACGAGCAGTACTTC
.	.	16	TRBV21-1	TRBJ2-1	CASSKRSGSGCDEQFF	TGTGCCAGCAGCAAAAGAAGCGGGTCGGGTTGCGATGAGCAGTTCTTC
.	TRBD2	15	TRBV7-9	TRBJ2-1	CASSLAAGVHNEQFF	TGTGCCAGCAGCTTAGCCGCGGGAGTCCACAATGAGCAGTTCTTC
few	TRBD2	15	TRBV20-1	TRBJ2-1	CSARLTTSGPNEQFF	TGCAGTGCTAGATTAACGACTAGCGGGCCCAATGAGCAGTTCTTC
.	TRBD1	15	TRBV28	TRBJ1-1	CASSGGGQGHTEAFF	TGTGCCAGCAGTGGGGGCGGACAGGGCCACACTGAAGCTTTCTTT
once	TRBD2	16	TRBV5-1	TRBJ2-3	CASSSTSGGVGDTQYF	TGCGCCAGCAGCTCGACTAGCGGTGGGGTAGGAGATACGCAGTATTTT
many	TRBD2	16	TRBV20-1	TRBJ2-5	CSAQGASGGLSETQYF	TGCAGTGCCCAAGGGGCTAGCGGGGGTCTGAGCGAGACCCAGTACTTC
few	.	15	TRBV5-1	TRBJ2-7	CASSPQTGNPNEQYF	TGCGCCAGCAGCCCCCAGACGGGGAATCCCAACGAGCAGTACTTC
few	TRBD2	14	TRBV12-3/TRBV12-4	TRBJ2-1	CASSWTSGRTEQFF	TGTGCCAGCAGTTGGACTAGCGGGAGGACTGAGCAGTTCTTC
.	.	12	TRBV12-3/TRBV12-4	TRBJ2-7	CASSLRAIEQYF	TGTGCCAGCAGTTTAAGAGCTATCGAGCAGTACTTC
.	TRBD2	14	TRBV7-2	TRBJ2-3	CASSFGGSSDTQYF	TGTGCCAGCAGCTTCGGCGGGAGTTCGGATACGCAGTATTTT
.	TRBD1	16	TRBV27	TRBJ2-4	CASSLKGQGSVVIQYF	TGTGCCAGCAGTTTAAAGGGACAGGGGTCCGTCGTCATTCAGTACTTC
few	TRBD2	15	TRBV20-1	TRBJ2-3	CSASLRLAGTDTQYF	TGCAGTGCTAGCCTTAGACTAGCGGGTACAGATACGCAGTATTTT
.	.	16	TRBV6-5	TRBJ2-5	CASSYSRSARGGEQYF	TGTGCCAGCAGTTACTCGAGGTCAGCTCGAGGCGGTGAGCAGTACTTC
.	TRBD2	14	TRBV29-1	TRBJ2-7	CSVDNGLAGVGQYF	TGCAGCGTTGACAACGGACTAGCGGGAGTAGGGCAGTACTTC
.	TRBD2	17	TRBV11-2	TRBJ2-5	CASSLLPSGGGQETQYF	TGTGCCAGCAGCCTGCTTCCTAGCGGGGGGGGGCAAGAGACCCAGTACTTC
.	TRBD1	14	TRBV12-3/TRBV12-4	TRBJ1-4	CASSRQGGGEKLFF	TGTGCCAGCAGCCGACAGGGCGGTGGGGAAAAACTGTTTTTT
.	.	15	TRBV7-6	TRBJ2-3	CASSLVARGTDTQYF	TGTGCCAGCAGCTTAGTTGCCAGGGGCACAGATACGCAGTATTTT
few	.	15	TRBV6-5	TRBJ2-1	CASSYGGAAYNEQFF	TGTGCCAGCAGTTATGGGGGGGCCGCCTACAATGAGCAGTTCTTC
few	.	14	TRBV27	TRBJ2-7	CASSRDGISYEQYF	TGTGCCAGCAGTCGGGACGGGATCTCCTACGAGCAGTACTTC
.	TRBD1	13	TRBV11-3	TRBJ2-3	CSSSFTGGSTQYF	TGTTCCAGCAGCTTTACAGGGGGCAGTACGCAGTATTTT
.	TRBD2	16	TRBV11-2	TRBJ2-7	CASSRRLAGPFYEQYF	TGTGCCAGCAGCCGAAGACTAGCGGGACCCTTTTACGAGCAGTACTTC
.	.	15	TRBV27	TRBJ2-6	CASSSGTSGANVLTF	TGTGCCAGCAGTTCCGGTACCTCTGGGGCCAACGTCCTGACTTTC
.	TRBD2	18	TRBV25-1	TRBJ2-5	CASSEYKAAGGLGETQYF	TGTGCCAGCAGTGAATATAAAGCAGCGGGGGGGCTGGGAGAGACCCAGTACTTC
.	TRBD2	16	TRBV5-1	TRBJ2-1	CASSPPRTSAYNEQFF	TGCGCCAGCAGCCCCCCCCGGACTAGCGCCTACAATGAGCAGTTCTTC
many	TRBD2	17	TRBV9	TRBJ2-1	CASSPGTSGPRLNEQFF	TGTGCCAGCAGCCCGGGGACTAGCGGGCCCCGTCTCAATGAGCAGTTCTTC
.	.	14	TRBV28	TRBJ2-3	CASSLPGFADTQYF	TGTGCCAGCAGTTTACCGGGATTCGCAGATACGCAGTATTTT
.	TRBD1	13	TRBV29-1	TRBJ2-3	CSVGDRGRGTQYF	TGCAGCGTTGGGGACAGGGGACGGGGTACGCAGTATTTT
few	.	14	TRBV3-1	TRBJ1-1	CASSLRAEGGSAFF	TGTGCCAGCAGCCTCCGGGCGGAGGGGGGCTCAGCTTTCTTT
few	TRBD2	20	TRBV4-3	TRBJ2-1	CASSQEWGPSGSTSYNEQFF	TGCGCCAGCAGCCAAGAATGGGGGCCTAGCGGGAGCACTTCCTACAATGAGCAGTTCTTC
few	.	14	TRBV6-2/TRBV6-3	TRBJ2-7	CASSYWVGGDEQYF	TGTGCCAGCAGTTACTGGGTAGGCGGGGACGAGCAGTACTTC
.	.	12	TRBV20-1	TRBJ2-3	CSHSGTGDTQYF	TGCAGTCACTCAGGAACGGGGGATACGCAGTATTTT
.	.	16	TRBV10-3	TRBJ2-5	CAISESGDRIQETQYF	TGTGCCATCAGTGAGTCGGGTGACAGGATTCAAGAGACCCAGTACTTC
.	.	12	TRBV12-3/TRBV12-4	TRBJ2-7	CASSLGANAQYF	TGTGCCAGCAGTTTAGGGGCAAACGCGCAGTACTTC
.	.	13	TRBV21-1	TRBJ2-7	CASSNHRGYEQYF	TGTGCCAGCAGCAACCACAGGGGTTACGAGCAGTACTTC
once	TRBD1	18	TRBV7-8	TRBJ2-1	CASSLTGTGFGWQETQFF	TGTGCCAGCAGCTTAACCGGGACAGGGTTCGGTTGGCAAGAGACCCAGTTCTTC